This T cell receptor beta chain was identified in a study of PD-1 blockade in mismatch repair-deficient tumors. Study-level background: Patients had approximately 12 mismatch repair-deficient cancer types, all previously treated and progressing.

Assay used: immunoSEQ multiplex PCR; TCRdb lists only in-frame clones, some missing. Here the sample spans 120,000 or so clones, around nine tenths being singletons. Every patient had mismatch repair deficiency by PCR or immunohistochemistry. TCR sequencing covered a few patients who responded to pembrolizumab. The junction had 9 bases not matched to a gene; V was cut back by 5 bases and J by 3 bases. The CDR3 contains 16 residues. CDR1 LNHDA and CDR2 SQIVND come from the germline V gene (reference sequence). General study results and limits: After pembrolizumab, tumor-resident clones rose rapidly, then generally contracted before radiologic responses.

Details on this clone: The antigen is unknown.

This clonotype was sampled from an adult with mismatch repair-deficient cancer. The sample in question was peripheral blood, obtained 70 to 73 weeks after starting pembrolizumab. This chain joins TRBV19 and TRBJ2-7, with TRBD1 matching over 11 bases. The chain's CDR3 is CASSGTGTGGIYEQYF. Written as DNA, the CDR3 is TGTGCCAGTAGTGGAACCGGGACAGGGGGTATCTACGAGCAGTACTTC.